The rows below give T cell receptor beta chains drawn from one sample of a study of T cells in Graves' hyperthyroidism and ophthalmopathy. TCRdb reprocessed the multiplex PCR reads via MiXCR and lists one record per CDR3 protein. This table has fewer than 450,000 distinct CDR3 sequences, 11% to 15% appearing once. Sequences were obtained from blood. These receptors all stem from a middle-aged man with Graves' ophthalmopathy. The CDR3 runs from the conserved cysteine through the conserved F or W. A D gene is named only where the DNA matches it firmly. The size field is filled for only some rows; it gives once, few, many or a size class.

d_gene | j_gene | v_gene | abundance | CDR3aa | CDR3nt
NA | TRBJ2-5 | TRBV3-1 | many | CASSQDGGGLKTQYF | TGTGCCAGCAGCCAAGATGGAGGGGGCTTAAAGACCCAGTACTTC
NA | TRBJ1-1 | TRBV18 | NA | CASSVTAGNTEAFF | TGTGCCAGCTCAGTCACTGCAGGGAACACTGAAGCTTTCTTT
TRBD1 | TRBJ1-3 | TRBV7-9 | NA | CASRLGQPSGNTIYF | TGTGCCAGCAGACTGGGACAGCCCTCTGGAAACACCATATATTTT
TRBD2 | TRBJ2-7 | TRBV6-1 | few | CASAREVAYEQYF | TGTGCCAGCGCGCGGGAGGTGGCCTACGAGCAGTACTTC
TRBD2 | TRBJ2-3 | TRBV27 | many | CASSWAGGGTDTQYF | TGTGCCAGCAGTTGGGCGGGAGGGGGCACAGATACGCAGTATTTT
NA | TRBJ1-1 | TRBV2 | many | CATGDGGRKKAFF | TGTGCCACCGGAGACGGGGGGCGCAAAAAAGCTTTCTTT
TRBD2 | TRBJ2-7 | TRBV29-1 | few | CSVEPTGTSVPYEQYF | TGCAGCGTTGAACCCACCGGGACTAGCGTTCCCTACGAGCAGTACTTC
NA | TRBJ1-3 | TRBV7-9 | few | CASSPPGAKAGNTIYF | TGTGCCAGCAGCCCGCCGGGGGCAAAGGCTGGAAACACCATATATTTT
NA | TRBJ2-2 | TRBV3-1 | many | CASSQDVFSANTGELFF | TGTGCCAGCAGCCAAGATGTTTTCTCCGCGAACACCGGGGAGCTGTTTTTT
NA | TRBJ2-7 | TRBV6-5 | few | CASRFSRESPNEQYF | TGTGCCAGCCGTTTCTCGAGGGAGTCGCCGAACGAGCAGTACTTC
NA | TRBJ2-1 | TRBV10-1 | few | CASSESGGGSVEQFF | TGCGCCAGCAGTGAGTCGGGAGGGGGATCGGTTGAGCAGTTCTTC
NA | TRBJ2-7 | TRBV6-1 | NA | CASSHPGTSGEQYF | TGTGCCAGCAGCCACCCCGGGACTTCCGGCGAGCAGTACTTC
NA | TRBJ2-3 | TRBV12-3/TRBV12-4 | few | CASSLVGTRTDTQYF | TGTGCCAGCAGTTTAGTAGGGACTCGCACAGATACGCAGTATTTT
TRBD2 | TRBJ2-5 | TRBV10-3 | NA | CAMFLAGQETQYF | TGTGCCATGTTCTTAGCGGGACAAGAGACCCAGTACTTC
NA | TRBJ1-5 | TRBV15 | many | CATSRDGPSGTGPQHF | TGTGCCACCAGCAGAGATGGGCCCTCGGGTACGGGGCCCCAGCATTTT
NA | TRBJ1-1 | TRBV30 | few | CAWSQGVNTEAFF | TGTGCCTGGAGCCAGGGTGTGAACACTGAAGCTTTCTTT
NA | TRBJ1-2 | TRBV28 | many | CASSFGPSPSGYTF | TGTGCCAGCAGTTTTGGACCATCGCCGAGTGGCTACACCTTC
NA | TRBJ2-5 | TRBV11-2 | many | CASSSWGAEGETQYF | TGTGCCAGCAGCTCTTGGGGGGCCGAGGGGGAGACCCAGTACTTC
TRBD1 | TRBJ2-1 | TRBV12-3/TRBV12-4 | many | CASAKFRDRQFF | TGTGCCAGCGCAAAGTTCCGGGACAGGCAGTTCTTC
TRBD2 | TRBJ2-5 | TRBV11-2 | few | CASSTSPAGGGETQYF | TGTGCCAGCAGCACTTCTCCGGCGGGGGGCGGGGAGACCCAGTACTTC
NA | TRBJ1-2 | TRBV7-9 | NA | CASSFGQEKSGYGYTF | TGTGCCAGCAGCTTCGGGCAGGAAAAGAGTGGGTATGGCTACACCTTC
TRBD2 | TRBJ2-3 | TRBV20-1 | few | CSAPVWSGRTDTQYF | TGCAGTGCTCCGGTGTGGAGCGGGAGGACAGATACGCAGTATTTT
NA | TRBJ2-3 | TRBV20-1 | NA | CSARGYHNPTSTDTQYF | TGCAGTGCTAGGGGTTATCACAACCCAACTAGCACAGATACGCAGTATTTT
TRBD2 | TRBJ2-5 | TRBV5-1 | NA | CASSSGLAGGSTLGTQYF | TGCGCCAGCAGCTCGGGACTAGCGGGAGGTTCCACCCTGGGGACCCAGTACTTC